This is a list of T cell receptor beta chains from one sample in a study of read filtering for tumor transcriptome and immune sequencing. MiXCR, run by TCRdb on the reads, gives a single entry per CDR3 protein. The sample yields fewer than 30,000 distinct CDR3 sequences, around 20% seen once. The specimen sequenced was a population of CD138-negative cells sorted from bone marrow. These receptor sequences come from a donor at least 40 years old with multiple myeloma. Both conserved end residues are part of each CDR3. D genes are given only for firm matches. For some rows the clone size is stated as once, few or many, or as a class when expanded; others skip it.

TRBD1	few	TRBJ2-7	TRBV27	TGTGCCAGCAGGCTACAGGGGGCCTGGTCCTACGAGCAGTACTTC	CASRLQGAWSYEQYF
-	many	TRBJ2-3	TRBV9	TGTGCCAGCAGCGCGGTACCAGATACGCAGTATTTT	CASSAVPDTQYF
-	-	TRBJ2-2	TRBV28	TGTGCCAGCAGTTTGCAGACTTACACCGGGGAGCTGTTTTTT	CASSLQTYTGELFF
TRBD2	-	TRBJ2-1	TRBV12-3/TRBV12-4	TGTGCCAGCAGTACTAGCGTTGAGCGGTTCTTC	CASSTSVERFF
TRBD2	medium-sized	TRBJ2-2	TRBV28	TGTGCCAGCAGGAAACTAGCGGGGGTCACCGGGGAGCTGTTTTTT	CASRKLAGVTGELFF
-	many	TRBJ2-2	TRBV2	TGTGCCAGCAGTGAAAACTACTTGAACACCGGGGAGCTGTTTTTT	CASSENYLNTGELFF
TRBD2	many	TRBJ2-3	TRBV28	TGTGCCAGCAGTTCCGCCCTAGGGCTAGCGGACACAGATACGCAGTATTTT	CASSSALGLADTDTQYF
-	-	TRBJ1-1	TRBV6-1	TGTGCCAGCAGTGAAGCGACGGCAGGGCGGGCTGAAGCTTTCTTT	CASSEATAGRAEAFF
TRBD2	many	TRBJ2-3	TRBV7-2	TGTGCCAGCAGCTTACGGGGGAGGGTTACAGATACGCAGTATTTT	CASSLRGRVTDTQYF
-	many	TRBJ2-3	TRBV4-1	TGCGCCAGCAGCCTAAATCGACGGGATTTCACAGATACGCAGTATTTT	CASSLNRRDFTDTQYF
-	many	TRBJ2-7	TRBV28	TGTGCCAGCCGGGACGGCGGGTCCTACGAGCAGTACTTC	CASRDGGSYEQYF
-	many	TRBJ2-1	TRBV3-1	TGTGCCAGCAGCCAAGCTAGTTCCTACAATGAGCAGTTCTTC	CASSQASSYNEQFF
TRBD2	many	TRBJ2-3	TRBV29-1	TGCAGCGTGCACAATAGGGGGTTGACTAGCGGGAGTCTGAAAGATACGCAGTATTTT	CSVHNRGLTSGSLKDTQYF
-	many	TRBJ1-1	TRBV5-1	TGCGCCAGCAGCTTGGAGGGCTTGAACACTGAAGCTTTCTTT	CASSLEGLNTEAFF